This TCR beta chain was identified during a study of T cell responses to AZD1222 COVID-19 vaccine. The V segment lost 6 bases and the J segment 12 bases; nucleotides outside the gene matches: 10. The CDR3 contains 15 residues. Germline assignment: CDR1 LNHDA and CDR2 SQIVND (reference sequence). Only in-frame clones appear in the TCRdb table, and some are missing; sequencing was by immunoSEQ multiplex PCR. The table shows about 120,000 clones, with about 92% occurring only once. This sample comprised peripheral blood, obtained on day 0 of AZD1222 vaccination. The receptor was isolated from an adult in good health. This chain uses TRBV19 with TRBJ2-1; 14 bases are a match to TRBD2. CDR3 nucleotides: TGTGCCAGTAGCGACGGGACTAGCGGGAGACAAGGGCAGTTCTTC. As protein: CASSDGTSGRQGQFF.